This T cell receptor beta chain derives from a study of shared clonotypes between healthy human individuals. Profiling relied on immunoSEQ multiplex PCR, and the TCRdb table lists in-frame clones only, not all of them. Among about 1 million clones, about 75% were seen once, and the ten largest hold approximately 1.5%. The CDR3 is 15 amino acids. The V gene's germline CDR1 is SGHDT and CDR2 YYEEEE. The V and J ends lost 5 bases and 3 bases, in that order; junction bases with no gene match: 9. The chain employs TRBV5-6 and TRBJ1-1; 8 bases agree with TRBD1. The sample was memory CD4+ T cells sorted from blood. The subset: CD45RA-negative fraction. The origin of this receptor is a man aged 18 to 29 in good health. The CDR3 is CASSKSGQGYTEAFF. The DNA of the CDR3 is TGTGCCAGCAGTAAATCTGGACAGGGCTACACTGAAGCTTTCTTT. Together with reference TRBV5-6 and TRBJ1-1, the CDR3 gives the full variable domain: DAGVTQSPTHLIKTRGQQVTLRCSPKSGHDTVSWYQQALGQGPQFIFQYYEEEERQRGNFPDRFSGHQFPNYSSELNVNALLLGDSALYLCASSKSGQGYTEAFFGQGTRLTVV.